The 17 T cell receptor beta chains reported below all come from one sample, sequenced in a study of OX40 agonist ivuxolimab in advanced cancers. Measured with immunoSEQ multiplex PCR; TCRdb has only the in-frame clones, and not every one. Seen here are 45,000 or so clones, approximately 80% observed once, and the top ten hold 2% to 2.5%. The sequences come from CD4+ or CD8+ T cells sorted from blood, collected in a trial of the OX40 agonist ivuxolimab. The origin of the receptors is an adult with an advanced solid tumor such as melanoma, head and neck, liver or kidney cancer.

This chain uses TRBV19 with TRBJ2-1; no reliable D call. V was trimmed by 8 bases and J by 7 bases, leaving 6 bases between them. Per the germline V gene, CDR1 is LNHDA and CDR2 is SQIVND (reference sequence). This CDR3 has 10 amino acids. In nucleotides, the CDR3 is TGTGCCAGTGGTAGGAATGAGCAGTTCTTC. Amino acids: CASGRNEQFF.

This clone was recorded once. This chain uses TRBV7-2 with TRBJ1-6, with no clear D. Trimming shortened V by 7 bases and J by 0 bases, and 13 bases separated the two germline ends. The CDR3 is made up of 16 amino acids. CDR1 is SGHTA, CDR2 FQGNSA, per germline. This CDR3 reads CASNRFTSSYNSPLHF. CDR3 DNA sequence: TGTGCCAGCAATAGGTTTACTAGCTCCTATAATTCACCCCTCCACTTT.

This sequence joins TRBV20-1 and TRBJ2-1; unclear D gene. Germline V gene data show CDR1 as DFQATT and CDR2 as SNEGSKA (reference sequence). The V end was cut by 7 bases, the J end by 12 bases, with 13 bases between. The CDR3 extends over 10 amino acids. The DNA for the CDR3 is TGCAGTGTTCCTGCGGAATGGCAGTTCTTC. Translated: CSVPAEWQFF.

The count of this clone is one. This chain joins TRBV5-1 and TRBJ1-1, with D unclear. Between the trimmed V and J ends, which lost 3 bases and 1 base, there was a span of 10 bases. This CDR3 is built from 14 residues. CDR1 and CDR2 from the germline V gene are SGHRS and YFSETQ. CDR3 loop: CASSSDGPNTEAFF. For the CDR3, the DNA is TGCGCCAGCAGCTCGGACGGACCGAACACTGAAGCTTTCTTT.

A few counts support this clone. This chain joins TRBV7-8 and TRBJ2-3, with D possibly TRBD2 on 6 matching bases. The germline CDR1 and CDR2 sequences are SGHVS and FQNEAQ. This CDR3 comprises 17 residues. Trimming removed 2 bases from V and 0 bases from J, with 15 bases in between. The DNA for the CDR3 is TGTGCCAGCAGCTTATTCCTAGCGATTACGAGCACAGATACGCAGTATTTT. This encodes CASSLFLAITSTDTQYF.

This clone was seen a few times. The CDR3: CASSQGPGGRKSPLHF. For the CDR3, the DNA is TGTGCCAGCAGCCAGGGACCGGGAGGGAGAAAATCACCCCTCCACTTT. This rearrangement joins TRBV7-2 to TRBJ1-6; tentative D call: TRBD1 (5 bases). V lost 5 bases and J lost 10, with 21 bases in between. This CDR3 comprises 16 residues. The germline V gene has CDR1 SGHTA and CDR2 FQGNSA.

The count of this clone is one. CDR3: CASKTETYEQYF. The CDR3, as DNA: TGTGCCAGCAAGACTGAAACCTACGAGCAGTACTTC. The chain is built from TRBV6-1 and TRBJ2-5; D is undetermined. The DNA end is more similar to TRBJ2-7, so the J call may be wrong. The CDR3 loop spans 12 amino acids. Looked up from germline, CDR1 is MNHNS and CDR2 is SASEGT.

This clone was counted once. The chain is built from TRBV5-4 and TRBJ1-1; the match to TRBD1 covers 7 bases. V trimming: 2 bases; J trimming: 4 bases; junction bases outside the gene matches: 5. The germline CDR1 and CDR2 sequences are SGHNT and YYREEE (reference sequence). There are 14 residues in the CDR3. The CDR3 bases are TGTGCCAGCAGCTTAGGGGGCGCGAGCACTGAAGCTTTCTTT. Amino acid sequence: CASSLGGASTEAFF.

The chain employs TRBV18 and TRBJ2-5; D remains ambiguous. Germline CDR1 is KGHSH and CDR2 is LQKENI. This CDR3 has 13 residues. V lost 4 bases and J 2 bases, leaving 8 bases between the germline ends. CDR3 in amino acids: CASSLGPQETQYF. CDR3 in DNA: TGTGCCAGCTCACTCGGACCTCAAGAGACCCAGTACTTC.

The chain recombines TRBV2 with TRBJ2-3, with 15 bases fitting TRBD2. The CDR3 is 13 amino acids. The trim removed 11 bases at V and 11 bases at J, leaving 8 bases unmatched. The germline V gene has CDR1 SNHLY and CDR2 FYNNEI. The CDR3 loop is CAGLAGGSFRQYF. CDR3 nucleotides: TGTGCCGGACTAGCGGGGGGGTCTTTCAGGCAGTATTTT.

V and J are TRBV28 and TRBJ2-1; 11 bases are a match to TRBD2. The CDR3 runs 16 residues. The germline gives CDR1 MDHEN, CDR2 SYDVKM. The junction had 12 bases not matched to a gene; V was cut back by 7 bases and J by 7 bases. CDR3 loop: CASTNSGRAHRNEQFF. In DNA, the CDR3 is TGTGCCAGCACGAATAGCGGGAGGGCGCACCGGAATGAGCAGTTCTTC. The full variable domain, completed using reference TRBV28 and TRBJ2-1, is DVKVTQSSRYLVKRTGEKVFLECVQDMDHENMFWYRQDPGLGLRLIYFSYDVKMKEKGDIPEGYSVSREKKERFSLILESASTNQTSMYLCASTNSGRAHRNEQFFGPGTRLTVL.

This chain joins TRBV7-2 and TRBJ2-7; a possible D gene is TRBD2 (6 bases). The CDR3 length is 14 residues. V was pared by 3 bases and J by 0 bases, with 9 bases between. Germline V lookup: CDR1 SGHTA, CDR2 FQGNSA. The CDR3 bases are TGTGCCAGCAGCTTTCGGGGGAGCTCCTACGAGCAGTACTTC. This sequence encodes CASSFRGSSYEQYF.

The rearrangement uses TRBV7-8 and TRBJ2-2; 9 nucleotides line up with TRBD2. Germline CDR1 is SGHVS and CDR2 is FQNEAQ. The CDR3 runs to 16 residues. V was clipped by 5 bases and J by 5 bases; unmatched bases: 9. The CDR3 reads CASSTIAGVGTGELFF. Here the CDR3 DNA reads TGTGCCAGCAGCACTATAGCGGGAGTGGGGACCGGGGAGCTGTTTTTT.

This chain joins TRBV6-1 and TRBJ2-7; no firm D call. The CDR3 spans 13 residues. V shed 3 bases and J shed 0 bases, with 6 bases lying between them. Germline V gene lookup returns CDR1 MNHNS and CDR2 SASEGT. This CDR3 is CASSDTSSYEQYF. The CDR3 DNA reads TGTGCCAGCAGTGACACGAGCTCCTACGAGCAGTACTTC.

This chain uses TRBV11-3 with TRBJ2-3, with TRBD2 identical over 11 bases. The CDR3 totals 15 residues. J lost 3 bases, V lost 5 bases, and 4 bases had no gene match. In germline, CDR1 is SGHNT, CDR2 YENEEA. CDR3 DNA: TGTGCCAGCAGCCCCCGACTAGCGGGAACAGATACGCAGTATTTT. It codes for CASSPRLAGTDTQYF.

Note on this clone: An end of the junction differs from the germline gene, which may be a read error. The V call is TRBV7-6, the J call TRBJ2-7, with 10 bases identical to TRBD2. Germline V gene lookup returns CDR1 SGHVS and CDR2 FNYEAQ. The CDR3 is made up of 11 amino acids. The CDR3 sequence: CASSQSSGRTF. For the CDR3, the DNA is TGTGCCAGCAGTCAATCTAGCGGGAGAACTTTC.

The CDR3 reads CASSSYSGGKETQYF. The CDR3 nucleotides read TGTGCCAGCAGCTCCTATAGCGGGGGGAAAGAGACCCAGTACTTC. The chain couples TRBV5-4 to TRBJ2-5; 10 positions match TRBD2. V was pared by 3 bases and J by 3 bases, with 5 bases of the junction left unmatched. Looked up from germline, CDR1 is SGHNT and CDR2 is YYREEE (reference sequence). The CDR3 contains 15 residues.